This TCR beta chain is drawn from a study of control samples from healthy donors and cancer patients. Assay used: immunoSEQ multiplex PCR; TCRdb lists only in-frame clones, some missing. The sample shows 75,000 to 90,000 clones, 89% of them seen only once. This clone was found a few times. V was clipped by 9 bases and J by 2 bases, with 16 bases between them. The length of the CDR3 is 14 residues. Germline-derived CDR1 and CDR2 are MNHNY and SVGAGI (reference sequence). The rearrangement uses TRBV6-6 and TRBJ1-2, with D tentatively TRBD1 (6 bases). The clonotype comes from a man aged 50-59 years in good health. Sequencing was performed on blood. CDR3 protein: CASDKGVPNYGYTF. CDR3 coding DNA: TGTGCCAGTGATAAGGGGGTACCCAACTATGGCTACACCTTC.